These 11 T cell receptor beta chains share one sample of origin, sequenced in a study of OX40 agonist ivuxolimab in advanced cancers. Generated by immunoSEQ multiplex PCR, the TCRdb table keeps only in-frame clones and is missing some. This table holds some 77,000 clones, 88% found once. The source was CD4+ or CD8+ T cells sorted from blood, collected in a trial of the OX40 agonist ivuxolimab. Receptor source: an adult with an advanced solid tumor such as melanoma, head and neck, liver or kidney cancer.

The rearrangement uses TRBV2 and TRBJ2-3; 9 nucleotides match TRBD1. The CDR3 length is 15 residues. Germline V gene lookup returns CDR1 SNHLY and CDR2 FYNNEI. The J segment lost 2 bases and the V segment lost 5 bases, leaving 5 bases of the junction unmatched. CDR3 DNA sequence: TGTGCCAGCAGTCAGGACAGGGGTCACACAGATACGCAGTATTTT. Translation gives CASSQDRGHTDTQYF.

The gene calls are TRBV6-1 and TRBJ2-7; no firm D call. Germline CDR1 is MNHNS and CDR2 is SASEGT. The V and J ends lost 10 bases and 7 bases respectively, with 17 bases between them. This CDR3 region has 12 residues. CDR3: CAITWPVREQYF. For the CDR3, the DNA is TGTGCCATTACGTGGCCGGTACGGGAGCAGTACTTC.

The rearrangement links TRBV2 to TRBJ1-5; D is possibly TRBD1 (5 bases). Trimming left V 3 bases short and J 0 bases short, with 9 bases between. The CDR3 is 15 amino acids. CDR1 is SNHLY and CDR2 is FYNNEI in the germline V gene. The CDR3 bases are TGTGCCAGCAGTGAGGGGCAGATTAGCAATCAGCCCCAGCATTTT. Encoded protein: CASSEGQISNQPQHF.

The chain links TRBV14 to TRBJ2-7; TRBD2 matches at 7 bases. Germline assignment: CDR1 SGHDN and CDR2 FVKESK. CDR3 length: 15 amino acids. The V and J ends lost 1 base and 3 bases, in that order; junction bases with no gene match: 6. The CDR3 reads CASSQGPSGRYEQYF. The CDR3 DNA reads TGTGCCAGCAGCCAAGGGCCTAGCGGCCGCTACGAGCAGTACTTC.

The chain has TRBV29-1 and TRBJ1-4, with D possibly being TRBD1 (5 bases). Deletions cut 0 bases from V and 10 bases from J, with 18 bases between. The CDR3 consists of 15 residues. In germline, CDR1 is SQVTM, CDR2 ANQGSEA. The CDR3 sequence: CSVEDRGVGGGKLFF. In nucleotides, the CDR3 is TGCAGCGTTGAAGACCGGGGGGTCGGTGGAGGAAAACTGTTTTTT. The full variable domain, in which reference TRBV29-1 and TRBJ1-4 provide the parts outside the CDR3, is SAVISQKPSRDICQRGTSLTIQCQVDSQVTMMFWYRQQPGQSLTLIATANQGSEATYESGFVIDKFPISRPNLTFSTLTVSNMSPEDSSIYLCSVEDRGVGGGKLFFGSGTQLSVL.

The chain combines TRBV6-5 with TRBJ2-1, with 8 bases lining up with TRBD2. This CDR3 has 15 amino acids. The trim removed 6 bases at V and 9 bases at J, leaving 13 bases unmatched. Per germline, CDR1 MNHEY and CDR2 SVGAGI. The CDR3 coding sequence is TGTGCCAGCAGCCCCGGGGGGGGGCAGCATCGTGAGCAGTTCTTC. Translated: CASSPGGGQHREQFF.

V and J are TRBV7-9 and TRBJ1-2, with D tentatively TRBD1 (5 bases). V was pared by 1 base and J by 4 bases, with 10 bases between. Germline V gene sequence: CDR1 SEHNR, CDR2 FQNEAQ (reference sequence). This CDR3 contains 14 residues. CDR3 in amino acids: CASSLGVTGYGYTF. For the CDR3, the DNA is TGTGCCAGCAGCTTAGGAGTTACAGGCTATGGCTACACCTTC.

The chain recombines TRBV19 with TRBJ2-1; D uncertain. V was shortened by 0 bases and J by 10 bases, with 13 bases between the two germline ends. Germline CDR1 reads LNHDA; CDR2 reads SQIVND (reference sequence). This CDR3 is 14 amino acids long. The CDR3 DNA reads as TGTGCCAGTAGTATAGATGACGGGCTCAAGGAGCAGTTCTTC. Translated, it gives CASSIDDGLKEQFF.

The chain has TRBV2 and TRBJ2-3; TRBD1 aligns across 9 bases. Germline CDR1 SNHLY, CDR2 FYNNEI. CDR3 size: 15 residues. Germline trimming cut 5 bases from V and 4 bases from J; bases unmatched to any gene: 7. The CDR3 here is CASSSGTGKADTQYF. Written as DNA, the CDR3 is TGTGCCAGCAGTTCCGGGACAGGGAAGGCAGATACGCAGTATTTT.

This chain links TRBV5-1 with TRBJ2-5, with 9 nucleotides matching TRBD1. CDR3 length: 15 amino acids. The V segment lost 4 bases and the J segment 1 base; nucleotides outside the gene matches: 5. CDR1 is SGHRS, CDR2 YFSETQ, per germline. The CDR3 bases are TGCGCCAGCAGCAGGGACAGGGTCGGCCAAGAGACCCAGTACTTC. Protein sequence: CASSRDRVGQETQYF.

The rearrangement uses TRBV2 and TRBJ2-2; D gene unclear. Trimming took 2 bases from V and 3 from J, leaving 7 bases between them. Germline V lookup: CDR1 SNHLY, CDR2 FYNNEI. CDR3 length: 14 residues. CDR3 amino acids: CASSEFQDTGELFF. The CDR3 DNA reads TGTGCCAGCAGTGAATTCCAAGACACCGGGGAGCTGTTTTTT.